These T cell receptor beta chains were read from a single sample in a study of CD8+ T cells in alopecia areata. The table came from immunoSEQ multiplex PCR; TCRdb's copy has only in-frame clones and leaves some out. The sample includes 100,000 to 130,000 clones, 65% to 85% seen only once; the top ten take over 20%. This specimen was CD8+ T cells sorted from blood, taken at week 24, from a patient treated with tofacitinib. The receptors here all came from a human donor with alopecia areata. The conserved cysteine and the conserved F or W are not part of the CDR3 here. The order of the fields is V gene, CDR3 length, CDR3 protein.

>TRBV6-1|11
ASSVIRGDEQF
>TRBV5-4|11
ASSFAGGDGYT
>TRBV29-1|12
SVLGTGATNEQY
>TRBV5-4|13
ASSQDRTTPYEQY
>TRBV7-9|11
ASSHGRLYEQY
>TRBV6-5|11
ASSYFSGDGYT
>TRBV2|11
ASSDPHNQPQH
>TRBV13|13
ASSLGRGDYNEQF
>TRBV2|9
ASRWGTMEF
>TRBV23-1|14
ASSPIGNRLLYEQY
>TRBV19|11
ASSITPTDTQY
>TRBV7-6|10
ASSLGTDTQY
>TRBV6-5|12
ASSQGQGVLLLH
>TRBV5-1|11
ASSPDGAYEQY
>TRBV5-1|15
ASSLDGERGPYNEQF
>TRBV6-5|14
ASSYSGEFSTDTQY
>TRBV7-9|13
ASSSGLANSYEQY
>TRBV5-8|15
ASSLGGTGYTKNIQY
>TRBV11-2|13
ASNPSGGNTDTQY
>TRBV29-1|13
SVEMGRGQPTEAF
>TRBV27|9
ASSFFNEQF
>TRBV29-1|8
SVRADTQY
>TRBV5-1|10
ASGLAPETQY
>TRBV13|13
ASNSRDRGISPVY